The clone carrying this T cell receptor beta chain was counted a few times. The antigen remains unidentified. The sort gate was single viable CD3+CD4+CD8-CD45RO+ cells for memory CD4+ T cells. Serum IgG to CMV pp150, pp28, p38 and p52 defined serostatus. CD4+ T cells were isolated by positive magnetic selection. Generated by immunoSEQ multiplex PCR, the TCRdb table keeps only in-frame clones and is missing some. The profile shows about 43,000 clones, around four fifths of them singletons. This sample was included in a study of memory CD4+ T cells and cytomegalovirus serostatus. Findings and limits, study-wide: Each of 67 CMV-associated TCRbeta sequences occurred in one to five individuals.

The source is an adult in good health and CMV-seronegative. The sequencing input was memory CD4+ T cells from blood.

Here the CDR3 DNA reads TGTGCCAGCTCGCCAAACCGGCACCACTACACCTTC. It encodes CASSPNRHHYTF. The chain uses TRBV18 and TRBJ1-2; D call uncertain. From germline, CDR1 is KGHSH and CDR2 LQKENI. V lost 6 bases and J 10 bases, leaving 15 bases between the germline ends. The CDR3 covers 12 residues.